Each of the 32 T cell receptor beta chains below was sequenced from the same sample in a study of blood T cell repertoires in COVID-19. Only in-frame clones appear in the TCRdb table, and some are missing; sequencing was by immunoSEQ multiplex PCR. The sample has roughly 36,000 clones, about nine tenths seen once. The sample taken for sequencing was peripheral blood. The source is a man aged 80 or over with active COVID-19.

The gene calls are TRBV25-1 and TRBJ2-4, with 9 nucleotides matching TRBD1. This CDR3 has 14 amino acids. Germline-derived CDR1 and CDR2 are MGHDK and SYGVNS. The V segment lost 4 bases and the J segment 6 bases; nucleotides outside the gene matches: 4. The chain's CDR3 is CASSAQGALNIQYF. For the CDR3, the DNA is TGTGCCAGCAGTGCACAGGGGGCTTTAAACATTCAGTACTTC.

The chain carries TRBV28 and TRBJ2-1; 7 positions agree with TRBD2. Germline assignment: CDR1 MDHEN and CDR2 SYDVKM. Trimming removed 7 bases from V and 8 bases from J; junction bases left unmatched: 14. The CDR3 loop spans 15 amino acids. In DNA, the CDR3 is TGTGCCAGCATTGGGGCGGGAGTAGTAGGCGATGAGCAGTTCTTC. Translated: CASIGAGVVGDEQFF.

V gene TRBV28 combines with J gene TRBJ2-6; 10 nucleotides line up with TRBD1. Germline CDR1 and CDR2: MDHEN and SYDVKM. The V and J ends lost 4 bases and 0 bases, in that order; junction bases with no gene match: 12. This CDR3 comprises 20 residues. This CDR3 is CASSSPGQGSPLSGANVLTF. The CDR3 DNA sequence: TGTGCCAGCAGTTCTCCGGGACAGGGGTCCCCCCTCTCTGGGGCCAACGTCCTGACTTTC.

The chain links TRBV24-1 to TRBJ2-7, with TRBD1 identical over 8 bases. The CDR3 spans 15 residues. Germline lookup yields CDR1 KGHDR and CDR2 SFDVKD. The V gene end was trimmed by 4 bases and the J gene end by 0 bases; junction bases not matched to a gene: 4. CDR3 region: CATSDPGQGSYEQYF. The CDR3, as DNA: TGTGCCACCAGTGACCCCGGACAGGGCTCCTACGAGCAGTACTTC.

V usage is TRBV7-9 and J usage is TRBJ1-6; 7 nucleotides match TRBD1. CDR1 and CDR2 from the germline V gene are SEHNR and FQNEAQ (reference sequence). CDR3 length equals 14 residues. The junction had 5 bases not matched to a gene; V was cut back by 5 bases and J by 7 bases. CDR3 protein: CASSQGQKNSPLHF. CDR3 bases: TGTGCCAGCAGCCAGGGACAGAAAAATTCACCCCTCCACTTT. Combining the CDR3 with reference TRBV7-9 and TRBJ1-6 gives the whole variable domain DTGVSQNPRHKITKRGQNVTFRCDPISEHNRLYWYRQTLGQGPEFLTYFQNEAQLEKSRLLSDRFSAERPKGSFSTLEIQRTEQGDSAMYLCASSQGQKNSPLHFGNGTRLTVT.

This clone was detected once. This chain connects TRBV9 to TRBJ2-5; D call uncertain. From germline, CDR1 is SGDLS and CDR2 YYNGEE. CDR3 length: 12 amino acids. Trimming shortened V by 1 base and J by 5 bases, and 6 bases separated the two germline ends. The CDR3 is CASSVSQETQYF. For the CDR3, the DNA is TGTGCCAGCAGCGTAAGTCAGGAGACCCAGTACTTC.

V gene TRBV7-2 combines with J gene TRBJ1-2; TRBD1 aligns across 7 bases. CDR1 SGHTA and CDR2 FQGNSA come from the germline V gene. This CDR3 contains 13 residues. Trimming at V came to 5 bases and at J to 3 bases, leaving 3 bases not matched to a gene. The CDR3 protein is CASSPGQHYGYTF. The CDR3 nucleotides read TGTGCCAGCAGCCCGGGACAGCACTATGGCTACACCTTC.

V and J are TRBV24-1 and TRBJ2-3; 12 bases are shared with TRBD2. CDR1 and CDR2 (germline): KGHDR, SFDVKD. The CDR3 length is 17 residues. Germline trimming cut 3 bases from V and 4 bases from J; bases unmatched to any gene: 7. The CDR3 nucleotides are TGTGCCACCAGTGATGTCGGACTAGCGGGAAAGGCAGATACGCAGTATTTT. Translation gives CATSDVGLAGKADTQYF.

This clone was observed a single time. V and J are TRBV28 and TRBJ1-1, with TRBD1 matching 8 bases. Germline V CDR1 and CDR2: MDHEN, SYDVKM. J gave up 5 bases and V 6 bases, and 11 bases lay outside the gene matches. This CDR3 has 15 residues. CDR3 in DNA: TGTGCCAGCAGATTACCGGACAGGGAGGGGACTGAAGCTTTCTTT. This sequence encodes CASRLPDREGTEAFF.

The chain links TRBV11-2 to TRBJ1-1; D may be TRBD1 (5 bases). Germline V CDR1 and CDR2: SGHAT, FQNNGV. V shed 5 bases and J shed 4 bases, with 14 bases lying between them. The CDR3 extends over 14 amino acids. CDR3 in amino acids: CASSGGGRSTEAFF. CDR3 nucleotide sequence: TGTGCCAGCAGCGGTGGGGGGAGGAGCACTGAAGCTTTCTTT.

The chain uses TRBV6-2 or TRBV6-3 and TRBJ2-7, with D possibly being TRBD1 (6 bases). Germline CDR1 and CDR2: MNHEY and SVGEGT. The CDR3 is made up of 16 amino acids. V was clipped by 0 bases and J by 0 bases, with 12 bases between them. CDR3 DNA: TGTGCCAGCAGTTACTCCATCCGGGACAACTCCTACGAGCAGTACTTC. It specifies CASSYSIRDNSYEQYF.

In nucleotides, the CDR3 is TGCGCCAGCAGCTCCTCAGGTGCCCCGCAAGAGACCCAGTACTTC. This gives the protein CASSSSGAPQETQYF. The rearrangement joins TRBV5-1 to TRBJ2-5; D is unresolved. Germline CDR1 and CDR2: SGHRS and YFSETQ. The V end was cut by 3 bases, the J end by 2 bases, with 14 bases between. This CDR3 is 15 amino acids long.

The chain couples TRBV3-1 (or the pseudogene TRBV3-2) to TRBJ2-7, with 10 bases aligning to TRBD2. J gave up 6 bases and V 4 bases, and 3 bases lay outside the gene matches. The CDR3 is 13 amino acids. CDR1 and CDR2 from the germline V gene are LGHDT and YNNKEL (reference sequence). The DNA of the CDR3 is TGTGCCAGCAGCCTACTAGCGGGACCCGAGCAGTACTTC. It specifies CASSLLAGPEQYF.

CDR3 loop: CASSFLTGGQPQHF. CDR3 DNA: TGTGCCAGCAGTTTTTTGACAGGAGGTCAGCCCCAGCATTTT. The rearrangement joins TRBV27 to TRBJ1-5; weak D call: TRBD1 (6 bases). Germline V gene lookup returns CDR1 MNHEY and CDR2 SMNVEV (reference sequence). Between the trimmed V and J ends, which lost 3 bases and 6 bases, there was a span of 12 bases. The CDR3 has 14 amino acids.

The chain links TRBV19 to TRBJ1-1; D is ambiguous. The CDR3 has 13 amino acids. The V gene's germline CDR1 is LNHDA and CDR2 SQIVND (reference sequence). Trimming took off 4 bases at V and 1 base at J, with 7 bases between the two ends. This CDR3 is CASSTGRNTEAFF. CDR3 coding DNA: TGTGCCAGTAGTACAGGCAGGAACACTGAAGCTTTCTTT.

V usage is TRBV28 and J usage is TRBJ2-7; D may be TRBD2 (5 bases). Germline lookup yields CDR1 MDHEN and CDR2 SYDVKM. Trimming took off 4 bases at V and 2 bases at J, with 15 bases between the two ends. The CDR3 runs to 15 residues. This CDR3 reads CASSSRSGIAYEQYF. In DNA form, the CDR3 reads TGTGCCAGCAGTTCGCGGTCGGGGATAGCCTACGAGCAGTACTTC.

The chain combines TRBV10-3 with TRBJ1-6; D is undetermined. V was pared by 4 bases and J by 0 bases, with 10 bases between. The CDR3 sequence is 16 residues long. In germline, CDR1 is ENHRY, CDR2 SYGVKD. The CDR3 sequence: CAISVTPSSYNSPLHF. As DNA, the CDR3 is TGTGCCATCAGTGTCACCCCGAGCTCCTATAATTCACCCCTCCACTTT.

The V and J genes are TRBV9 and TRBJ2-3; 7 positions match TRBD2. Germline V gives CDR1 SGDLS, CDR2 YYNGEE. With 6 bases clipped from V and 2 bases from J, the junction kept 3 bases outside the gene matches. The CDR3 length is 13 residues. The CDR3 is CASTRDYTDTQYF. CDR3 bases: TGTGCCAGCACCCGGGACTACACAGATACGCAGTATTTT.

This chain links TRBV27 with TRBJ2-1; no definite D call. Trimming shortened V by 7 bases and J by 4 bases, and 5 bases separated the two germline ends. The CDR3 spans 11 residues. Germline CDR1 MNHEY, CDR2 SMNVEV (reference sequence). This CDR3 reads CASMRYNEQFF. The CDR3 DNA reads as TGTGCCAGCATGCGGTACAATGAGCAGTTCTTC.

The J gene is TRBJ2-7, the V gene TRBV28; possible D gene TRBD1, 7 bases. Between the trimmed V and J ends, which lost 4 bases and 5 bases, there was a span of 18 bases. Germline CDR1 MDHEN, CDR2 SYDVKM. This CDR3 is built from 15 residues. The CDR3 sequence: CASSSRQGGRNEQYF. In nucleotides, the CDR3 is TGTGCCAGCAGTTCCAGACAGGGAGGTAGGAACGAGCAGTACTTC.

The gene calls are TRBV10-3 and TRBJ2-7; possibly TRBD2 for D (6 bases). The CDR3 has 11 amino acids. Trimming left V 11 bases short and J 4 bases short, with 12 bases between. Germline CDR1 ENHRY, CDR2 SYGVKD. The CDR3 DNA follows: TGTGCCGGCGGGACCTCGTACGAGCAGTACTTC. Protein sequence: CAGGTSYEQYF.

This sequence joins TRBV27 and TRBJ2-6; 8 bases fit TRBD1. The CDR3 has 20 residues. The J segment lost 4 bases and the V segment lost 2 bases, leaving 16 bases of the junction unmatched. Germline V gene data show CDR1 as MNHEY and CDR2 as SMNVEV (reference sequence). As DNA, the CDR3 is TGTGCCAGCAGTTTAGAGTGGGCAGGGGGCGCCTCTGCGGGGGCCAACGTCCTGACTTTC. This gives the protein CASSLEWAGGASAGANVLTF.

The chain couples TRBV21-1 to TRBJ1-1; the D call of TRBD1 is as the table states it, not checked on the DNA. TRBV21-1 is tagged as a pseudogene. This CDR3 region has 15 residues. CDR3: CASSARQYMNTEAFF. DNA for the CDR3: TGTGCCAGCAGCGCTCGACAGTACATGAACACTGAAGCTTTCTTT.

CDR3 amino acids: CASSFNWVGGEQFF. The CDR3 DNA sequence: TGTGCCAGCAGCTTTAACTGGGTTGGCGGTGAGCAGTTCTTC. The chain links TRBV7-2 to TRBJ2-1; D gene uncertain. CDR3 size: 14 residues. Deletions cut 3 bases from V and 9 bases from J, with 15 bases between. CDR1 is SGHTA, CDR2 FQGNSA, per germline. The full variable domain, with the rest looked up from reference TRBV7-2 and TRBJ2-1, is GAGVSQSPSNKVTEKGKDVELRCDPISGHTALYWYRQSLGQGLEFLIYFQGNSAPDKSGLPSDRFSAERTGGSVSTLTIQRTQQEDSAVYLCASSFNWVGGEQFFGPGTRLTVL.

The J gene is TRBJ2-7, the V gene TRBV2, with D perhaps TRBD2 (5 bases). This CDR3 is 14 amino acids long. Germline V gene sequence: CDR1 SNHLY, CDR2 FYNNEI. V lost 6 bases, J lost 0 bases, and 12 bases lay in between. The CDR3 sequence is CASREWESSYEQYF. The CDR3 DNA reads as TGTGCCAGCAGGGAGTGGGAGAGCTCCTACGAGCAGTACTTC.

The chain uses TRBV9 and TRBJ2-1, with TRBD2 as a possible D gene (6 bases). Germline CDR1 reads SGDLS; CDR2 reads YYNGEE. V lost 3 bases, J lost 3 bases, and 10 bases lay in between. The CDR3 runs to 14 residues. CDR3 region: CASSARDLYNEQFF. Here the CDR3 DNA reads TGTGCCAGCAGCGCGCGGGACCTCTACAATGAGCAGTTCTTC. The full variable domain, rest sourced from reference TRBV9 and TRBJ2-1, is DSGVTQTPKHLITATGQRVTLRCSPRSGDLSVYWYQQSLDQGLQFLIQYYNGEERAKGNILERFSAQQFPDLHSELNLSSLELGDSALYFCASSARDLYNEQFFGPGTRLTVL.

V usage is TRBV27 and J usage is TRBJ1-5; D ambiguous. The CDR3 spans 16 residues. V was trimmed by 0 bases and J by 2 bases, leaving 11 bases between them. CDR1 is MNHEY, CDR2 SMNVEV, per germline (reference sequence). As DNA, the CDR3 is TGTGCCAGCAGTTTATCCGCGGGCTGGGGCAATCAGCCCCAGCATTTT. Residues: CASSLSAGWGNQPQHF.

This rearrangement joins TRBV3-1 (or the pseudogene TRBV3-2) to TRBJ1-5, with unresolved D. CDR3 length: 14 residues. CDR1 and CDR2 from the germline V gene are LGHDT and YNNKEL (reference sequence). V shed 0 bases and J shed 3 bases, with 6 bases lying between them. The CDR3 nucleotides are TGTGCCAGCAGCCAAGATCACTTCAATCAGCCCCAGCATTTT. This encodes CASSQDHFNQPQHF.

The rearrangement uses TRBV7-2 and TRBJ2-5; tentatively, D is TRBD1 (6 bases). Germline CDR1 reads SGHTA; CDR2 reads FQGNSA. The ends were cut back, 4 bases at V and 0 bases at J, with 18 bases in the middle. CDR3 length: 17 residues. CDR3 sequence reads: CASSSISGTQYQETQYF. The CDR3 coding sequence is TGTGCCAGCAGCTCTATTTCCGGGACACAGTACCAAGAGACCCAGTACTTC. Variable domain in full (rest from reference TRBV7-2 and TRBJ2-5): GAGVSQSPSNKVTEKGKDVELRCDPISGHTALYWYRQSLGQGLEFLIYFQGNSAPDKSGLPSDRFSAERTGGSVSTLTIQRTQQEDSAVYLCASSSISGTQYQETQYFGPGTRLLVL.

The chain employs TRBV19 and TRBJ1-1, with D uncertain. The V end lost 6 bases, the J end lost 4 bases, and 12 bases lay between the germline ends. This CDR3 contains 13 residues. Germline lookup yields CDR1 LNHDA and CDR2 SQIVND (reference sequence). CDR3 coding DNA: TGTGCCAGTAGAGAGGGAGGCGGCACTGAAGCTTTCTTT. This codes for CASREGGGTEAFF.

The CDR3 DNA reads TGCAGCGTTAAGGAAGGGGGGGTCCACGAGCAGTACTTC. Amino acids: CSVKEGGVHEQYF. J is TRBJ2-7 and V is TRBV29-1; D perhaps matches TRBD2 (7 bases). The V gene lost 5 bases and the J gene lost 5 bases, with 16 bases spanning the gap. CDR1 is SQVTM, CDR2 ANQGSEA, per germline. The CDR3 has 13 amino acids.

The V and J genes are TRBV28 and TRBJ2-5, with TRBD1 matching over 7 bases. V dropped 3 bases and J dropped 4; count of bases not matched to a gene: 11. Germline loops: CDR1 MDHEN, CDR2 SYDVKM. This CDR3 is built from 16 residues. The chain's CDR3 is CASSFSRQGVGETQYF. The CDR3 DNA sequence: TGTGCCAGCAGTTTTTCTCGCCAGGGGGTCGGAGAGACCCAGTACTTC.